The clone carrying this T cell receptor (beta chain) has ten or more counts. Its antigen is still unknown. The sample belongs to a study of response to subunit inactivated influenza vaccine. One entry per CDR3 protein, called by TCRdb with MiXCR from the RT-PCR reads. The sample records fewer than 250,000 distinct CDR3 sequences, approximately 15% being singletons. CDR3 size: 14 residues. CDR1 and CDR2 (germline): SGHRS, YFSETQ. V lost 0 bases and J lost 5, with 9 bases in between. Whole-study findings and limits: The authors proposed limited new T cell recruitment per seasonal influenza vaccination.

V gene TRBV5-1 combines with J gene TRBJ2-4, with a possible D match to TRBD2 (5 bases). This TCR came from a middle-aged man who received an inactivated influenza vaccine. This specimen consisted of CD8+ T cells sorted from PBMCs, obtained 4 to 6 days after vaccination. CDR3: CASSLGWGENIQYF. DNA for the CDR3: TGCGCCAGCAGCTTGGGTTGGGGAGAAAACATTCAGTACTTC.